What follows are 26 T cell receptor beta chains derived from one specimen sequenced in a study of blood T cell repertoires in COVID-19. Using immunoSEQ multiplex PCR, the repertoire was profiled, and TCRdb retains in-frame clones only, with some absent. Counted here are about 220,000 clones, about 88% occurring once; the ten biggest clones make up about 2.6%. Input material: PBMCs or T cells enriched from blood (not recorded which). The receptors originated from a woman in her twenties or thirties who had recovered from COVID-19.

In this sample, this clone turned up once. This chain uses TRBV5-1 with TRBJ1-5; 8 nucleotides line up with TRBD1. This CDR3 has 16 residues. CDR1 and CDR2 from the germline V gene are SGHRS and YFSETQ. Trimming at V came to 1 base and at J to 5 bases, leaving 8 bases not matched to a gene. The CDR3 protein is CASSLRPGGVDQPQHF. DNA of the CDR3: TGCGCCAGCAGCTTGAGGCCAGGGGGCGTCGATCAGCCCCAGCATTTT.

A note on this clone: One end of the junction fails to match germline, which may point to a read error. J is TRBJ2-7 and V is TRBV6-4; 7 positions agree with TRBD1. Germline CDR1 reads MRHNA; CDR2 reads SNTAGT. This CDR3 region has 12 residues. Here the CDR3 reads CASSDSGTAGLF. In nucleotides, the CDR3 is TGTGCCAGCAGTGACTCTGGGACAGCAGGTCTTTTC.

The chain carries TRBV2 and TRBJ1-4; TRBD1 aligns across 9 bases. After removal of 6 bases from V and 8 bases from J, the junction contained 10 bases not matched to a gene. This CDR3 contains 15 residues. Germline loops: CDR1 SNHLY, CDR2 FYNNEI. The DNA of the CDR3 is TGTGCCAGCAGCGACCTACAGGGGGCTTGGGAAAAACTGTTTTTT. Translation: CASSDLQGAWEKLFF.

V and J are TRBV5-4 and TRBJ1-5, with D uncertain. Germline CDR1 SGHNT, CDR2 YYREEE (reference sequence). CDR3 length: 14 residues. The V gene lost 7 bases and the J gene lost 5 bases, with 16 bases spanning the gap. As DNA, the CDR3 is TGTGCCAGCTGTCCACGCCCGGGTGATCAGCCCCAGCATTTT. This gives the protein CASCPRPGDQPQHF.

The chain links TRBV7-9 to TRBJ1-2; no firm D call. The length of the CDR3 is 11 residues. With 4 bases removed from V and 3 bases from J, the gap between germline ends came to 3 bases. Germline V gene sequence: CDR1 SEHNR, CDR2 FQNEAQ (reference sequence). The CDR3 loop is CASSSDYGYTF. The CDR3 DNA follows: TGTGCCAGCAGCTCTGACTATGGCTACACCTTC.

V is TRBV3-1 (or the pseudogene TRBV3-2) and J is TRBJ1-2, with 8 positions matching TRBD1. Germline-derived CDR1 and CDR2 are LGHDT and YNNKEL (reference sequence). V trimming: 4 bases; J trimming: 7 bases; junction bases outside the gene matches: 8. This CDR3 has 14 amino acids. Written as DNA, the CDR3 is TGTGCCAGCAGCCCCGGACAGGGTCTAAGTGGCTACACCTTC. Its translation: CASSPGQGLSGYTF.

The chain employs TRBV4-1 and TRBJ2-5; no clear D gene. The CDR3 spans 14 residues. The germline V gene has CDR1 MGHRA and CDR2 YSYEKL. V dropped 0 bases and J dropped 3 bases, with 8 bases sitting between them. CDR3 bases: TGCGCCAGCAGCCAAGATCAGGCTGAAGAGACCCAGTACTTC. Encoded protein: CASSQDQAEETQYF.

Only a few counts were recorded for this clone. This chain uses TRBV5-4 with TRBJ1-2; D unresolved. The CDR3 is 12 residues long. Trimming cost V 1 base and J 4 bases, with 5 bases left between them. The V gene's germline CDR1 is SGHNT and CDR2 YYREEE (reference sequence). DNA of the CDR3: TGTGCCAGCAGCTTGCCGGGCTATGGCTACACCTTC. Translating it yields CASSLPGYGYTF.

A few counts support this clone. The gene calls are TRBV6-1 and TRBJ1-2; D is ambiguous. Trimming stripped 3 bases from V and 2 bases from J, with 4 bases between. CDR1 and CDR2 from the germline V gene are MNHNS and SASEGT. The CDR3 is made up of 12 amino acids. CDR3 in DNA: TGTGCCAGCAGTGACAGGAACTATGGCTACACCTTC. It codes for CASSDRNYGYTF.

The V gene is TRBV19, the J gene TRBJ1-5, with unresolved D. The CDR3 sequence is 13 residues long. V was cut by 2 bases and J by 3 bases, with 5 bases left in between. Germline V lookup: CDR1 LNHDA, CDR2 SQIVND (reference sequence). Here the CDR3 DNA reads TGTGCCAGTAGTATATCCCACAATCAGCCCCAGCATTTT. It translates to CASSISHNQPQHF.

The chain joins TRBV3-1 (or the pseudogene TRBV3-2) to TRBJ1-6, with TRBD1 matching 8 bases. With V trimmed by 5 bases and J by 6 bases, 3 bases remained unmatched. Germline CDR1 and CDR2: LGHDT and YNNKEL (reference sequence). This CDR3 has 14 amino acids. CDR3 sequence reads: CASSKDRVNSPLHF. DNA of the CDR3: TGTGCCAGCAGCAAGGACAGGGTTAATTCACCCCTCCACTTT.

This clone was seen more than once but under ten times. The J gene is TRBJ2-7, the V gene TRBV4-3; maybe TRBD2 (6 bases). The germline CDR1 and CDR2 sequences are LGHNA and YSLEER. The germline V and J ends were trimmed by 0 bases and 2 bases, with 8 bases remaining between them. There are 14 residues in the CDR3. The CDR3 region is CASSQERLAYEQYF. The DNA for the CDR3 is TGCGCCAGCAGCCAAGAACGACTAGCCTACGAGCAGTACTTC.

This chain connects TRBV15 to TRBJ1-2; D ambiguous. The V gene lost 0 bases and the J gene lost 3 bases, with 8 bases spanning the gap. This CDR3 spans 14 amino acids. Germline-derived CDR1 and CDR2 are LNHNV and YYDKDF (reference sequence). DNA for the CDR3: TGTGCCACCAGCAGAGATCGGGGAGACTATGGCTACACCTTC. Protein: CATSRDRGDYGYTF.

This chain joins TRBV9 and TRBJ2-3, with a weak D call TRBD1 (5 bases). The V end lost 4 bases, the J end lost 4 bases, and 10 bases lay between the germline ends. This CDR3 has 13 amino acids. The germline gives CDR1 SGDLS, CDR2 YYNGEE. The CDR3 bases are TGTGCCAGCAGCTTAGGGGCCCCAGATACGCAGTATTTT. Amino acid sequence: CASSLGAPDTQYF.

Regarding this clone: Additional DNA sequences in this sample encode the identical CDR3. The CDR3 protein is CASSTGSGNTIYF. In DNA, the CDR3 is TGTGCCAGCAGCACAGGGAGTGGAAACACCATATATTTT. J is TRBJ1-3 and V is TRBV12-3 or TRBV12-4; a possible D gene is TRBD1 (6 bases). Deletions cut 6 bases from V and 3 bases from J, with 9 bases between. The CDR3 runs 13 residues.

The J gene is TRBJ2-7, the V gene TRBV7-8, with D perhaps TRBD2 (5 bases). The CDR3 spans 15 residues. The germline CDR1 and CDR2 sequences are SGHVS and FQNEAQ. Trimming pared 4 bases from V and 3 bases from J, leaving 16 bases between. This chain's CDR3 is CASSSSGGTFYEQYF. The DNA for the CDR3 is TGTGCCAGCAGCTCGAGCGGAGGTACGTTCTACGAGCAGTACTTC.

This rearrangement joins TRBV3-1 (or the pseudogene TRBV3-2) to TRBJ2-3; D gene unclear. V was clipped by 3 bases and J by 3 bases, with 4 bases between them. CDR1 is LGHDT, CDR2 YNNKEL, per germline (reference sequence). This CDR3 is built from 12 residues. CDR3 amino acids: CASSHYTDTQYF. For the CDR3, the DNA is TGTGCCAGCAGCCACTATACAGATACGCAGTATTTT.

The chain combines TRBV11-3 with TRBJ2-5; a weak D match, TRBD2 (6 bases). CDR3 size: 13 residues. In germline, CDR1 is SGHNT, CDR2 YENEEA. V was shortened by 5 bases and J by 2 bases, with 9 bases between the two germline ends. In nucleotides, the CDR3 is TGTGCCAGCAGCCGGGACTCACAAGAGACCCAGTACTTC. Translation gives CASSRDSQETQYF.

This chain links TRBV3-1 (or the pseudogene TRBV3-2) with TRBJ1-1; possibly TRBD1 for D (5 bases). Trimming left V 4 bases short and J 7 bases short, with 16 bases between. The CDR3 loop spans 14 amino acids. Germline lookup yields CDR1 LGHDT and CDR2 YNNKEL (reference sequence). The CDR3, as DNA: TGTGCCAGCAGCCGATCCCAGGGAGCGGGTGAAGCTTTCTTT. This sequence encodes CASSRSQGAGEAFF.

J is TRBJ1-2 and V is TRBV12-5; a possible D gene is TRBD1 (6 bases). V lost 1 base and J lost 8, with 11 bases in between. The CDR3 contains 13 residues. Looked up from germline, CDR1 is LGHNT and CDR2 is FRNRAP. CDR3 amino acids: CASGLGDTGGYTF. CDR3 bases: TGTGCTAGTGGTTTGGGGGACACGGGAGGCTACACCTTC.

The rearrangement links TRBV9 to TRBJ2-5; 12 bases fit TRBD2. V lost 0 bases, J lost 1 base, and 1 base stayed unmatched. The CDR3 totals 16 residues. Germline V CDR1 and CDR2: SGDLS, YYNGEE. Written as DNA, the CDR3 is TGTGCCAGCAGCGTAGGGACTAGCGGGGCCCAAGAGACCCAGTACTTC. Protein: CASSVGTSGAQETQYF.

The J gene is TRBJ2-5, the V gene TRBV7-3, with TRBD2 matching 13 bases. Per the germline V gene, CDR1 is SGHTA and CDR2 is FQGTGA. This CDR3 has 14 residues. V was clipped by 5 bases and J by 5 bases; unmatched bases: 2. The DNA of the CDR3 is TGTGCCAGCAGCCCGGGACTAGCGGGGGAGACCCAGTACTTC. Protein product: CASSPGLAGETQYF.

This chain connects TRBV6-5 to TRBJ1-1; D is uncertain. The germline V gene encodes CDR1 MNHEY and CDR2 SVGAGI. This CDR3 has 15 residues. Trimming shortened V by 6 bases and J by 1 base, and 15 bases separated the two germline ends. The CDR3 loop is CASRSGGRENTEAFF. In nucleotides, the CDR3 is TGTGCCAGCAGGTCCGGAGGGCGGGAGAACACTGAAGCTTTCTTT.

V usage is TRBV6-2 or TRBV6-3 and J usage is TRBJ1-1; D ambiguous. V was shortened by 6 bases and J by 6 bases, with 11 bases between the two germline ends. The CDR3 covers 12 residues. CDR1 MNHEY and CDR2 SVGEGT come from the germline V gene. The CDR3 loop reads CASRPFSAEAFF. CDR3 DNA: TGTGCCAGCAGGCCTTTCTCCGCTGAAGCTTTCTTT.

J is TRBJ2-7 and V is TRBV10-3; unclear D gene. Germline V CDR1 and CDR2: ENHRY, SYGVKD. The V and J ends lost 8 bases and 3 bases respectively, with 5 bases between them. The CDR3 consists of 10 residues. The CDR3 bases are TGTGCCATCGGCAGCTACGAGCAGTACTTC. This codes for CAIGSYEQYF.

This clone came up once. J is TRBJ1-2 and V is TRBV5-4; 9 nucleotides match TRBD1. The CDR3 length is 16 residues. J was trimmed by 4 bases and V by 4 bases; bases with no gene match: 11. Germline V gene lookup returns CDR1 SGHNT and CDR2 YYREEE (reference sequence). CDR3 sequence reads: CASSLRDRGWLYGYTF. In nucleotides, the CDR3 is TGTGCCAGCAGCCTTAGAGACAGGGGGTGGCTCTATGGCTACACCTTC.